Following are 7 T cell receptor beta chains from one sample sequenced in a study of blood T cell repertoires in COVID-19. This table comes from immunoSEQ multiplex PCR, and its TCRdb copy is limited to in-frame clones, with some not included. This sample carries about 430,000 clones, roughly 90% of them seen once, and the ten largest clones take 0.9% to 1%. The sequenced sample was PBMCs or T cells enriched from blood (not recorded which). The receptors shown here come from a woman under 40 with acute COVID-19.

V and J are TRBV9 and TRBJ2-3, with D possibly matching TRBD1 (6 bases). The germline V and J ends were trimmed by 1 base and 3 bases, with 15 bases remaining between them. CDR1 SGDLS and CDR2 YYNGEE come from the germline V gene. The CDR3 totals 16 residues. For the CDR3, the DNA is TGTGCCAGCAGCGTAAAGGACAGCGTAGGGACAGATACGCAGTATTTT. The encoded protein is CASSVKDSVGTDTQYF. The full variable domain, with the rest looked up from reference TRBV9 and TRBJ2-3, is DSGVTQTPKHLITATGQRVTLRCSPRSGDLSVYWYQQSLDQGLQFLIQYYNGEERAKGNILERFSAQQFPDLHSELNLSSLELGDSALYFCASSVKDSVGTDTQYFGPGTRLTVL.

The chain couples TRBV6-1 to TRBJ2-1; 7 bases agree with TRBD1. Germline-derived CDR1 and CDR2 are MNHNS and SASEGT. The V and J ends lost 2 bases and 2 bases, in that order; junction bases with no gene match: 15. This CDR3 contains 19 residues. The CDR3 DNA is TGTGCCAGCAGTGAATTGGGGACAGTCAAGTCATTCCCCTACAATGAGCAGTTCTTC. This codes for CASSELGTVKSFPYNEQFF.

The V gene is TRBV7-2, the J gene TRBJ1-1; D remains unclear. Germline values: CDR1 SGHTA, CDR2 FQGNSA. V was pared by 1 base and J by 0 bases, with 3 bases between. CDR3 size: 13 residues. The CDR3 nucleotides are TGTGCCAGCAGCTTAGACATGAACACTGAAGCTTTCTTT. This gives the protein CASSLDMNTEAFF.

This chain connects TRBV4-3 to TRBJ1-4, with TRBD1 identical over 8 bases. The V gene end was trimmed by 4 bases and the J gene end by 6 bases; junction bases not matched to a gene: 10. The germline gives CDR1 LGHNA, CDR2 YSLEER. The CDR3 is made up of 16 amino acids. The CDR3 region has the DNA TGCGCCAGCAGCCTTAATCACAGGGGGGGTCATGAAAAACTGTTTTTT. It is translated as CASSLNHRGGHEKLFF.

The chain uses TRBV7-2 and TRBJ1-2, with 7 bases identical to TRBD1. The CDR3 has 14 amino acids. Germline CDR1 reads SGHTA; CDR2 reads FQGNSA. Trimming cost V 5 bases and J 6 bases; bases outside gene matches: 9. The CDR3 DNA reads TGTGCCAGCAGCATCAGACAGGGCACTGATGGCTACACCTTC. It specifies CASSIRQGTDGYTF. The full variable domain, its missing parts supplied by reference TRBV7-2 and TRBJ1-2, is GAGVSQSPSNKVTEKGKDVELRCDPISGHTALYWYRQSLGQGLEFLIYFQGNSAPDKSGLPSDRFSAERTGGSVSTLTIQRTQQEDSAVYLCASSIRQGTDGYTFGSGTRLTVV.

This sequence joins TRBV18 and TRBJ1-1; 7 bases match TRBD1. CDR1 and CDR2 from the germline V gene are KGHSH and LQKENI. This CDR3 region has 15 residues. V shed 4 bases and J 4 bases; nucleotides not matched to a gene: 9. The CDR3 is CASSRGDRASTEAFF. The CDR3 coding sequence is TGTGCCAGCTCACGGGGTGACAGGGCCAGCACTGAAGCTTTCTTT.

The chain uses TRBV19 and TRBJ2-1, with D perhaps matching TRBD2 (6 bases). CDR3 length: 13 amino acids. CDR1 and CDR2 from the germline V gene are LNHDA and SQIVND (reference sequence). Trimming took off 3 bases at V and 10 bases at J, with 13 bases between the two ends. The CDR3 DNA reads as TGTGCCAGTAGTATTGGGAGGTCAGGCGAGCAGTTCTTC. This sequence encodes CASSIGRSGEQFF.